This T cell receptor beta chain emerged from a study of post-analysis software for immune sequencing data. Study-level results: Multiple sclerosis patients showed significantly lower normalized Chao1 diversity than controls did. By F measure, strong co-clustering occurred among samples prepared in the same batch.

Comments on this clonotype: Its antigen is unidentified. Germline and junction disagree at one end, which may indicate a read error.

cDNA libraries for TCR beta contained unique molecular identifiers. MiXCR was run by TCRdb on the PCR reads, yielding one entry per CDR3 protein. This table holds hundreds of thousands of distinct CDR3 sequences, about 53% found once. Sequencing used blood. The sequence derives from a girl aged 10 to 17 with multiple sclerosis.

This CDR3 reads CASSPTSWSTGTQYF. For the CDR3, the DNA is TGTGCCAGCAGTCCAACTAGCTGGTCCACAGGTACGCAGTATTTT. The chain has TRBV6-4 and TRBJ2-3; a weak D match, TRBD2 (6 bases). The CDR3 length is 15 residues. The germline V gene encodes CDR1 MRHNA and CDR2 SNTAGT.